Following are 26 T cell receptor beta chains from one sample sequenced in a study of T cells in narcolepsy. This table comes from immunoSEQ multiplex PCR, and its TCRdb copy is limited to in-frame clones, with some not included. The repertoire includes over 40,000 clones, approximately 89% of them detected once, and around 1.3% sits in the top ten. Material: CD45RA- memory CD4+ T cells from PBMCs. These receptors all stem from a human donor with narcolepsy.

This chain connects TRBV2 to TRBJ2-2; perhaps TRBD1 as D (6 bases). Germline assignment: CDR1 SNHLY and CDR2 FYNNEI. V was cut by 6 bases and J by 1 base, with 15 bases left in between. The CDR3 sequence is 16 residues long. CDR3 coding DNA: TGTGCCAGCAGCACCGGGACATCTAAGAACACCGGGGAGCTGTTTTTT. Translated, it gives CASSTGTSKNTGELFF.

This chain uses TRBV5-1 with TRBJ1-1; TRBD1 is a possible D gene (5 bases). The CDR3 loop spans 16 amino acids. Trimming removed 0 bases from V and 4 bases from J, with 16 bases in between. The germline V gene has CDR1 SGHRS and CDR2 YFSETQ. CDR3 in amino acids: CASSLARQGRITEAFF. Written as DNA, the CDR3 is TGCGCCAGCAGCTTGGCACGGCAGGGAAGAATCACTGAAGCTTTCTTT.

J is TRBJ2-1 and V is TRBV6-1; 10 nucleotides agree with TRBD2. Per the germline V gene, CDR1 is MNHNS and CDR2 is SASEGT. V was pared by 3 bases and J by 2 bases, with 7 bases of the junction left unmatched. The CDR3 is 17 residues long. CDR3 nucleotide sequence: TGTGCCAGCAGTGACCGGACTAGCGGTCATCCCTACAATGAGCAGTTCTTC. It encodes CASSDRTSGHPYNEQFF.

This clone showed up just once. The chain uses TRBV5-8 and TRBJ1-2; D gene unclear. This CDR3 has 13 residues. V lost 3 bases, J lost 8 bases, and 14 bases lay in between. CDR1 and CDR2 from the germline V gene are SGHTS and YDEGEE. In nucleotides, the CDR3 is TGTGCCAGCAGCTCGGGCGGACTCGGAGGCTACACCTTC. Translated: CASSSGGLGGYTF.

For the CDR3, the DNA is TGTGCCAGCAGCTTTCTCCTAGCGAACACCGGGGAGCTGTTTTTT. Translating it yields CASSFLLANTGELFF. V gene TRBV5-4 combines with J gene TRBJ2-2; D is unclear. The CDR3 runs to 15 residues. Germline V gene lookup returns CDR1 SGHNT and CDR2 YYREEE (reference sequence). With 2 bases removed from V and 0 bases from J, the gap between germline ends came to 8 bases.

V and J are TRBV6-1 and TRBJ1-5, with D tentatively TRBD1 (6 bases). This CDR3 is 14 amino acids long. Germline values: CDR1 MNHNS, CDR2 SASEGT. V gave up 8 bases and J gave up 6 bases, with 17 bases separating them. CDR3 in amino acids: CASFLRQDGQPQHF. CDR3 nucleotide sequence: TGTGCCAGCTTCCTTCGACAGGATGGTCAGCCCCAGCATTTT.

The chain has TRBV29-1 and TRBJ2-7, with D perhaps assigned TRBD1 or TRBD2 (6 bases each). CDR1 and CDR2 (germline): SQVTM, ANQGSEA. This CDR3 region has 14 residues. V shed 4 bases and J shed 6 bases, with 19 bases lying between them. The CDR3 coding sequence is TGCAGCGTTGGGGAACAGGGCTCGGGGGCCGAGCAGTACTTC. This encodes CSVGEQGSGAEQYF.

The V gene is TRBV10-3, the J gene TRBJ2-3, with 8 bases identical to TRBD2. J lost 1 base, V lost 3 bases, and 6 bases had no gene match. Germline values: CDR1 ENHRY, CDR2 SYGVKD. The length of the CDR3 is 16 residues. The CDR3 reads CAISDYTSGGTDTQYF. The CDR3 DNA follows: TGTGCCATCAGTGATTATACTAGCGGAGGCACAGATACGCAGTATTTT.

The genes are TRBV5-6 and TRBJ2-7; 7 bases are shared with TRBD1. CDR3 length: 15 residues. With V trimmed by 2 bases and J by 0 bases, 5 bases remained unmatched. In germline, CDR1 is SGHDT, CDR2 YYEEEE. The CDR3 bases are TGTGCCAGCAGCTTCCGACAGGGTGCCTCCTACGAGCAGTACTTC. Protein: CASSFRQGASYEQYF.

The V and J genes are TRBV19 and TRBJ2-7; possibly TRBD2 for D (6 bases). The V gene's germline CDR1 is LNHDA and CDR2 SQIVND (reference sequence). V lost 3 bases and J lost 7, with 16 bases in between. This CDR3 has 14 residues. The DNA for the CDR3 is TGTGCCAGTAGTATTGGGACTCCTCCTGGAGAGCAGTACTTC. Its translation: CASSIGTPPGEQYF. The complete variable domain, with remaining parts taken from reference TRBV19 and TRBJ2-7, reads DGGITQSPKYLFRKEGQNVTLSCEQNLNHDAMYWYRQDPGQGLRLIYYSQIVNDFQKGDIAEGYSVSREKKESFPLTVTSAQKNPTAFYLCASSIGTPPGEQYFGPGTRLTVT.

The CDR3 reads CASTPGRGRSTEAFF. The CDR3 DNA sequence: TGTGCCAGCACCCCAGGACGGGGGCGCAGCACTGAAGCTTTCTTT. The chain employs TRBV5-4 and TRBJ1-1, with D perhaps matching TRBD1 (6 bases). The CDR3 consists of 15 residues. Germline CDR1 reads SGHNT; CDR2 reads YYREEE (reference sequence). Trimming left V 6 bases short and J 4 bases short, with 19 bases between. Full variable domain (missing parts from reference TRBV5-4 and TRBJ1-1): ETGVTQSPTHLIKTRGQQVTLRCSSQSGHNTVSWYQQALGQGPQFIFQYYREEENGRGNFPPRFSGLQFPNYSSELNVNALELDDSALYLCASTPGRGRSTEAFFGQGTRLTVV.

The rearrangement joins TRBV5-6 to TRBJ1-2, with 7 bases lining up with TRBD1. Germline CDR1 reads SGHDT; CDR2 reads YYEEEE. After removal of 4 bases from V and 2 bases from J, the junction contained 8 bases not matched to a gene. The CDR3 is 15 residues long. The CDR3 DNA is TGTGCCAGCAGCCAGCCGGACAGGCCAAACTATGGCTACACCTTC. Translating it yields CASSQPDRPNYGYTF.

The V call is TRBV7-8, the J call TRBJ1-1; D is ambiguous. Germline V gene data show CDR1 as SGHVS and CDR2 as FQNEAQ. This CDR3 is 18 amino acids long. V lost 3 bases and J lost 0, with 20 bases in between. CDR3 amino acids: CASSFLFRKVGLNTEAFF. The CDR3 bases are TGTGCCAGCAGCTTTCTTTTTAGAAAGGTTGGACTGAACACTGAAGCTTTCTTT.

As regards this clone: The identical CDR3 is also encoded by other nucleotide sequences in the sample. The chain carries TRBV7-2 and TRBJ2-6; 8 bases are a match to TRBD2. The junction had 13 bases not matched to a gene; V was cut back by 5 bases and J by 1 base. CDR1 and CDR2 from the germline V gene are SGHTA and FQGNSA. This CDR3 spans 19 amino acids. This CDR3 reads CASSINTGTRASGANVLTF. The CDR3 DNA sequence: TGTGCCAGCAGCATTAACACCGGGACTAGAGCATCTGGGGCCAACGTCCTGACTTTC.

V is TRBV7-9 and J is TRBJ2-7; D may be TRBD1 (6 bases). Deletions cut 4 bases from V and 3 bases from J, with 7 bases between. The CDR3 has 12 amino acids. The germline gives CDR1 SEHNR, CDR2 FQNEAQ (reference sequence). CDR3 residues: CASSSTGYEQYF. CDR3 coding DNA: TGTGCCAGCAGCTCGACAGGCTACGAGCAGTACTTC.

The chain has TRBV13 and TRBJ2-5, with TRBD1 identical over 7 bases. This CDR3 contains 16 residues. Per the germline V gene, CDR1 is PRHDT and CDR2 is FYEKMQ (reference sequence). Trimming cost V 0 bases and J 6 bases; bases outside gene matches: 10. The CDR3 DNA reads TGTGCCAGCAGCTTAGGTGGTAGGGGGCGCCGGAAGACCCAGTACTTC. Translated: CASSLGGRGRRKTQYF.

V usage is TRBV11-2 and J usage is TRBJ2-5, with D tentatively TRBD1 or TRBD2 (5 bases each). Near its end, the DNA agrees better with TRBJ2-7, so the J call may be wrong. The CDR3 has 14 amino acids. Germline V gene data show CDR1 as SGHAT and CDR2 as FQNNGV. CDR3 sequence (DNA): TGTGCCAGCAGCTTTGGGGACGGCCCCTACGAGCAGTACTTC. Translating gives CASSFGDGPYEQYF.

This chain connects TRBV28 to TRBJ2-7, with a possible D match to TRBD2 (7 bases). V was pared by 3 bases and J by 9 bases, with 21 bases between. Germline V gives CDR1 MDHEN, CDR2 SYDVKM. The CDR3 is 15 amino acids. CDR3 in DNA: TGTGCCAGCAGTTTGACTCAGGGGCGGGAGCGGGGGCAGTACTTC. Its protein product is CASSLTQGRERGQYF.

The chain is built from TRBV5-6 and TRBJ2-3, with 9 positions matching TRBD1. Germline V gene lookup returns CDR1 SGHDT and CDR2 YYEEEE. This CDR3 has 15 residues. J lost 4 bases, V lost 2 bases, and 5 bases had no gene match. The DNA of the CDR3 is TGTGCCAGCAGCTTAATACAGGGGGCCCCAGATACGCAGTATTTT. Its translation: CASSLIQGAPDTQYF.

The V gene is TRBV19, the J gene TRBJ2-1, with D tentatively TRBD1 (7 bases). The V end was cut by 7 bases, the J end by 4 bases, with 17 bases between. Germline loops: CDR1 LNHDA, CDR2 SQIVND (reference sequence). This CDR3 contains 15 residues. Here the CDR3 reads CASTWGDSPYNEQFF. The CDR3, as DNA: TGTGCCAGTACCTGGGGGGACAGTCCTTACAATGAGCAGTTCTTC.

The rearrangement uses TRBV2 and TRBJ2-3, with 10 bases fitting TRBD2. Germline V gene data show CDR1 as SNHLY and CDR2 as FYNNEI. This CDR3 comprises 15 residues. Unmatched junction bases numbered 5, after V lost 5 bases and J lost 3 bases. In DNA form, the CDR3 reads TGTGCCAGCAGTAAACTAGCGGGGTTAACAGATACGCAGTATTTT. Translating it yields CASSKLAGLTDTQYF.

The rearrangement links TRBV7-3 to TRBJ2-2; possibly TRBD2 for D (6 bases). In germline, CDR1 is SGHTA, CDR2 FQGTGA. The length of the CDR3 is 16 residues. Trimming removed 2 bases at V and 3 bases at J, with 13 bases between. The CDR3 region is CASSLGGFLDTGELFF. In DNA form, the CDR3 reads TGTGCCAGCAGCTTAGGAGGGTTTTTGGACACCGGGGAGCTGTTTTTT.

The rearrangement joins TRBV4-2 to TRBJ2-1; D uncertain. The CDR3 runs to 15 residues. Germline values: CDR1 LGHNA, CDR2 YNFKEQ. Trimming took off 0 bases at V and 3 bases at J, with 9 bases between the two ends. CDR3: CASSQELQDYNEQFF. CDR3 DNA sequence: TGTGCCAGCAGCCAAGAACTTCAGGACTACAATGAGCAGTTCTTC.

The CDR3 sequence: CASSQDRGDNYGYTF. In DNA form, the CDR3 reads TGCGCCAGCAGCCAAGACAGGGGAGATAACTATGGCTACACCTTC. The V and J genes are TRBV4-1 and TRBJ1-2, with D maybe TRBD1 (6 bases). The CDR3 consists of 15 residues. The V end lost 0 bases, the J end lost 1 base, and 9 bases lay between the germline ends. CDR1 and CDR2 (germline): MGHRA, YSYEKL.

V gene TRBV5-8 combines with J gene TRBJ1-2, with no clear D. There are 14 residues in the CDR3. Trimming removed 5 bases from V and 6 bases from J, with 17 bases in between. Germline V CDR1 and CDR2: SGHTS, YDEGEE. CDR3 nucleotide sequence: TGTGCCAGCAGTATCCCGCTTATGAGGAATGGCTACACCTTC. Its protein is CASSIPLMRNGYTF.

In this sample, this clone turned up a few times. The chain links TRBV28 to TRBJ1-6, with TRBD1 as a possible D gene (6 bases). Germline CDR1 and CDR2: MDHEN and SYDVKM. This CDR3 has 15 residues. Trimming left V 6 bases short and J 10 bases short, with 19 bases between. The CDR3 sequence is CASRPPEGGGSPLHF. CDR3 coding DNA: TGTGCCAGCAGACCCCCCGAAGGGGGTGGATCACCCCTCCACTTT.